This TCR beta chain stems from a study of control samples from healthy donors and cancer patients. This clone was recorded once. The protocol was immunoSEQ multiplex PCR, while the TCRdb copy is restricted to in-frame clones and leaves out a portion. This sample yields 95,000 to 130,000 clones, of which 88% are seen a single time; approximately 2.2% belongs to the top ten. Sequencing was done on a sample of blood. This receptor was identified in a woman in her seventies in good health.

The DNA for the CDR3 is TGTGCCAGCAGTTCCCCCCAGGGGACTAACTATGGCTACACCTTC. Protein sequence: CASSSPQGTNYGYTF. The J gene is TRBJ1-2, the V gene TRBV6-6; tentative D call: TRBD1 (6 bases). Trimming shortened V by 4 bases and J by 0 bases, and 12 bases separated the two germline ends. There are 15 residues in the CDR3. Germline V gene sequence: CDR1 MNHNY, CDR2 SVGAGI (reference sequence).